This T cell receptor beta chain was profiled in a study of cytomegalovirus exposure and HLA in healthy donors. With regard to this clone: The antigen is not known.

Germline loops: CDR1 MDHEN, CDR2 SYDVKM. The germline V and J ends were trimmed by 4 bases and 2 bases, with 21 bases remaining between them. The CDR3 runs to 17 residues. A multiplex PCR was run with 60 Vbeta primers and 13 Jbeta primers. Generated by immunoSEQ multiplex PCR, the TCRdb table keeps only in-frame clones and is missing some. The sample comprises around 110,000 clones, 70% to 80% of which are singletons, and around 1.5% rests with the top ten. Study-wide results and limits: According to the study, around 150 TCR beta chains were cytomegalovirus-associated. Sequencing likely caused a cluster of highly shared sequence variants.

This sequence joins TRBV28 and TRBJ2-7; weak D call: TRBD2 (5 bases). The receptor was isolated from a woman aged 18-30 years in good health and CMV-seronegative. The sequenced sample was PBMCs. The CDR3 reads CASSSTSGWWAAYEQYF. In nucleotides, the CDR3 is TGTGCCAGCAGTTCTACGTCGGGGTGGTGGGCCGCCTACGAGCAGTACTTC.